Listed below are T cell receptor beta chains from one sample, sequenced in a study of cytomegalovirus exposure and HLA in healthy donors. TCRdb's copy holds only in-frame clones and misses some; the assay was immunoSEQ multiplex PCR. The sample consists of approximately 170,000 clones, less than 95% of them appearing once. Sequencing was carried out using PBMCs. The receptors stem from a woman under 30 in good health and CMV-seropositive. The CDR3 runs from the conserved cysteine through the conserved F or W. The D gene is left open where the match is weak. The size entry is marked missing in some rows and otherwise reads once, few, many or a size class.

D gene | J gene | clone size | V gene | CDR3 DNA | CDR3 protein
- | TRBJ2-7 | - | TRBV7-2 | TGTGCCAGCAGCCCGATAGGGGGTTCCTACGAGCAGTACTTC | CASSPIGGSYEQYF
- | TRBJ1-5 | once | TRBV27 | TGTGCCAGCAGGACCGGCAGGGGTAGCAATCAGCCCCAGCATTTT | CASRTGRGSNQPQHF
- | TRBJ2-2 | once | TRBV27 | TGTGCCAGCAGTTTATTCTCGGTCAGGCTAAACACCGGGGAGCTGTTTTTT | CASSLFSVRLNTGELFF
- | TRBJ2-7 | - | TRBV28 | TGTGCCAGCAGTTTATTACGGGGTCTGTACTTC | CASSLLRGLYF
TRBD2 | TRBJ2-7 | - | TRBV5-6 | TGTGCCAGCAGCTTGGAGATGGCGGGAGCCGCCTACGAGCAGTACTTC | CASSLEMAGAAYEQYF
TRBD1 | TRBJ1-4 | - | TRBV7-9 | TGTGCCAGCAGCCGGACAGGTGCCGGCAATGAAAAACTGTTTTTT | CASSRTGAGNEKLFF
TRBD2 | TRBJ2-5 | - | TRBV7-7 | TGTGCCAGCAGCTTAGGGACTAGCGGATCGGAGACCCAGTACTTC | CASSLGTSGSETQYF
- | TRBJ2-7 | - | TRBV6-1 | TGTGCCAGCAGTGAAGAATGGAGGGGATACGAGCAGTACTTC | CASSEEWRGYEQYF
TRBD1 | TRBJ2-5 | - | TRBV7-7 | TGTGCCAGCAGCTATGGGACAGGGGGCCATGAGACCCAGTACTTC | CASSYGTGGHETQYF
- | TRBJ1-3 | once | TRBV7-2 | TGTGCCAGCAGCTTAGGGCCAGGGTCTGGAAACACCATATATTTT | CASSLGPGSGNTIYF
- | TRBJ2-5 | - | TRBV19 | TGTGCCAGTAGCGCGGGGCTAGTTCGGGAGACCCAGTACTTC | CASSAGLVRETQYF
TRBD2 | TRBJ2-7 | - | TRBV7-2 | TGTGCCAGCAGCGGACGTGCGACTAGCGGGGCCTACGAGCAGTACTTC | CASSGRATSGAYEQYF
TRBD1 | TRBJ2-5 | - | TRBV5-3 | TGTGCCAGAAGCTTTCTTTCCCGACCGAATAAGGGACAGGGGTACTTC | CARSFLSRPNKGQGYF
- | TRBJ2-7 | once | TRBV23-1 | TGCGCCAGCAGTCAACGAAAAGCAGGTAAACTCTACGAGCAGTACTTC | CASSQRKAGKLYEQYF
TRBD2 | TRBJ2-7 | once | TRBV11-2 | TGTGCCAGCAGGCCGCCGGGGGGTAACTACGAGCAGTACTTC | CASRPPGGNYEQYF
TRBD1 | TRBJ1-1 | - | TRBV28 | TGTGCCAGCAGTTTAAGTCCCCAGGGGGCGCTTGCTGAAGCTTTCTTT | CASSLSPQGALAEAFF
- | TRBJ1-6 | - | TRBV21-1 | TGTGCCAGCAGCACCAAAGCGAGGACGGACAGGACTAATTCACCCCTCCACTTT | CASSTKARTDRTNSPLHF
TRBD1 | TRBJ2-5 | - | TRBV28 | TGTGCCAGCGGAGGACAGGTGGGGGAGACCCAGTACTTC | CASGGQVGETQYF
- | TRBJ1-2 | - | TRBV5-4 | TGTGCCAGCAGCCCGGGACTCGCGTCTGGCTACACCTTC | CASSPGLASGYTF
TRBD1 | TRBJ1-3 | - | TRBV18 | TGTGCCAGCTCACGCAAACAGGGGGCTGGAAACACCATATATTTT | CASSRKQGAGNTIYF
TRBD1 | TRBJ1-4 | - | TRBV5-6 | TGTGCCAGCAGCTTGAGGGACAGGGATGTTTGGACTAATGAAAAACTGTTTTTT | CASSLRDRDVWTNEKLFF
- | TRBJ1-2 | - | TRBV7-9 | TGTGCCAGCAGCTTAGGACGGGACTATGGCTACACCTTC | CASSLGRDYGYTF
TRBD1 | TRBJ1-5 | - | TRBV19 | TGTGCCAGTAGTGTCCGGGACAGCCTTTATAGCAATCAGCCCCAGCATTTT | CASSVRDSLYSNQPQHF
TRBD1 | TRBJ1-1 | once | TRBV28 | TGTGCCAGCAGTCCAAACCCTATCACAGGGGTCTTGAACACTGAAGCTTTCTTT | CASSPNPITGVLNTEAFF
TRBD1 | TRBJ2-7 | - | TRBV7-2 | TGTGCCAGCAGCTTTGGACAGGCCTACGAGCAGTACTTC | CASSFGQAYEQYF
TRBD1 | TRBJ1-2 | - | TRBV10-1 | TGCGCCAGCAGTCCGGGACAGGGCGTCGGCGGCTACACCTTC | CASSPGQGVGGYTF
TRBD2 | TRBJ2-1 | - | TRBV9 | TGTGCCAGCAGCGTAGTCACTAGCGGGGGATACAATGAGCAGTTCTTC | CASSVVTSGGYNEQFF
TRBD1 | TRBJ1-2 | - | TRBV15 | TGTGCCACCAGCACTCCCTCGGGCAGGGGGATGACAGCCTATGGCTACACCTTC | CATSTPSGRGMTAYGYTF
- | TRBJ1-1 | - | TRBV4-1 | TGCGCCAGCAGCCAAGATGGGCGGGGGCTGATGAACACTGAAGCTTTCTTT | CASSQDGRGLMNTEAFF
TRBD1 | TRBJ1-5 | once | TRBV2 | TGTGCCAGCAGATCCGAGTCAGGGGGCCATCAGCCCCAGCATTTT | CASRSESGGHQPQHF
TRBD2 | TRBJ2-4 | - | TRBV7-2 | TGTGCCAGCAGCACCCCCGGCACTAGCGGGATCAAAAACATTCAGTACTTC | CASSTPGTSGIKNIQYF
- | TRBJ1-5 | - | TRBV5-1 | TGCGCCAGCAGTTTAGGGGGAAGGAATCAGCCCCAGCATTTT | CASSLGGRNQPQHF
TRBD1 | TRBJ2-3 | - | TRBV4-3 | TGCGCCAGCAGCCAAGCTACAGGGGGCTATGGAGATACGCAGTATTTT | CASSQATGGYGDTQYF
TRBD2 | TRBJ2-2 | - | TRBV29-1 | TGCAGCCCAAGCGGGAGTACCGGGGAGCTGTTTTTT | CSPSGSTGELFF
- | TRBJ2-7 | - | TRBV25-1 | TGTGCCAGCAGTGAACGCCCAGGGGCGGCCTCCTACGAGCAGTACTTC | CASSERPGAASYEQYF